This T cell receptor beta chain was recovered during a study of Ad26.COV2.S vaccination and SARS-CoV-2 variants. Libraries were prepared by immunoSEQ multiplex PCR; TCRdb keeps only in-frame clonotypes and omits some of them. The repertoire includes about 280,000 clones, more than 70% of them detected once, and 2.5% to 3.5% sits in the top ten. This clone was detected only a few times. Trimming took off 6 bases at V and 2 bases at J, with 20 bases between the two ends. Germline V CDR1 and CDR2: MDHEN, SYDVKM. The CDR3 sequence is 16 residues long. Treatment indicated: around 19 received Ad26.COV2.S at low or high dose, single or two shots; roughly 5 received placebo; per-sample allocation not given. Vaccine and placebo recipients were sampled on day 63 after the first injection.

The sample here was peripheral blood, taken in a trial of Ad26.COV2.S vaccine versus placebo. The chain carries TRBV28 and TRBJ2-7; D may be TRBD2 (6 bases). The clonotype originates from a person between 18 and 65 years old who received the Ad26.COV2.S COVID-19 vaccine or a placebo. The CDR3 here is CASRAAGKQETYEQYF. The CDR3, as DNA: TGTGCCAGCAGAGCCGCGGGAAAACAGGAAACCTACGAGCAGTACTTC.